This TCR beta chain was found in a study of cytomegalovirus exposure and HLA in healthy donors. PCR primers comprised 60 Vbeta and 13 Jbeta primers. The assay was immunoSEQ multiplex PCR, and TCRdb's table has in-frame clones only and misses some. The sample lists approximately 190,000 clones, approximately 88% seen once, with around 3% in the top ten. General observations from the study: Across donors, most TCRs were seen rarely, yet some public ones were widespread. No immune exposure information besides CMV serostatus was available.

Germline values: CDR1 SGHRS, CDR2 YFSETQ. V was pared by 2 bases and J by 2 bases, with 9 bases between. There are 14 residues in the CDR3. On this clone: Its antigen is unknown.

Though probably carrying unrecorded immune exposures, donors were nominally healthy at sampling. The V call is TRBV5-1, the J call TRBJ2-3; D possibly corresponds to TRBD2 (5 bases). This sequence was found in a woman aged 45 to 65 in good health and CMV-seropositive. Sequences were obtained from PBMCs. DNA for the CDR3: TGCGCCAGCAGCTTACCAGCGGACACAGATACGCAGTATTTT. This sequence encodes CASSLPADTDTQYF.